This TCR beta chain is from a study of blood T cell repertoires in COVID-19. Study as a whole: Material from acute and convalescent COVID-19 was sourced from the United States, Italy and Spain.

Cohort 3 recovered donors had two negative PCRs, clearance, or symptom resolution. The length of the CDR3 is 14 residues. Germline loops: CDR1 MNHEY, CDR2 SMNVEV (reference sequence). Trimming took off 6 bases at V and 4 bases at J, with 13 bases between the two ends. The table came from immunoSEQ multiplex PCR; TCRdb's copy has only in-frame clones and leaves some out. The sample lists 250,000 to 350,000 clones; 85% were seen once. This clonotype originated in a woman between 50 and 59 years old who had recovered from COVID-19. The rearrangement joins TRBV27 to TRBJ1-5, with a tentative D call TRBD1 (6 bases). The sequencing sample was made of PBMCs or T cells enriched from blood (not recorded which). The CDR3 region is CASSIQGRNQPQHF. The DNA of the CDR3 is TGTGCCAGCAGCATACAGGGAAGGAATCAGCCCCAGCATTTT.